This T cell receptor (beta chain) originates from a study of tumor-infiltrating lymphocytes in glioblastoma multiforme. TCRB libraries came from RNA via three nested multiplex PCR rounds. Unique molecular identifiers were not described for the libraries. Each CDR3 protein gets one entry after TCRdb re-called the multiplex PCR reads with MiXCR. The sample carries about 16,000 distinct CDR3 sequences, over 60% recorded once. V was cut by 0 bases and J by 10 bases, with 10 bases left in between. CDR3 length: 14 amino acids. Germline CDR1 reads MGHRA; CDR2 reads YSYEKL. The sample holds one count of this clonotype.

The chain recombines TRBV4-1 with TRBJ1-6; D may be TRBD1 (6 bases). Sequencing input: brain tumor tissue. This TCR derives from a male donor with glioblastoma. The CDR3: CASSQEKGGSPLHF. The DNA for the CDR3 is TGCGCCAGCAGCCAAGAGAAGGGGGGCTCACCCCTCCACTTT.